This record looks at one T cell receptor (beta chain) sequence and its context. The PCR made use of 60 Vbeta and 13 Jbeta primers. Profiled with immunoSEQ multiplex PCR; TCRdb holds only in-frame clones, not every one. The repertoire holds 50,000 to 65,000 clones, with about three quarters as singletons. This record belongs to a study of cytomegalovirus exposure and HLA in healthy donors. This CDR3 region has 12 residues. Germline CDR1 reads SQVTM; CDR2 reads ANQGSEA. The V end lost 4 bases, the J end lost 4 bases, and 7 bases lay between the germline ends. The V call is TRBV29-1, the J call TRBJ2-2; D remains unclear. The receptor's source is a man aged 45 to 65 in good health and CMV-seropositive. The sequencing input was PBMCs. CDR3 sequence: CSVGHPTGELFF. The CDR3 region has the DNA TGCAGCGTTGGACACCCCACCGGGGAGCTGTTTTTT.